Listed below are T cell receptor beta chains from one sample, sequenced in a study of cytomegalovirus exposure and HLA in healthy donors. The protocol was immunoSEQ multiplex PCR, while the TCRdb copy is restricted to in-frame clones and leaves out a portion. The repertoire holds about 110,000 clones, with 79% as singletons. Sequencing was done on a sample of PBMCs. The origin of the receptors is a woman between 40 and 50 years old in good health and CMV-seronegative. Each CDR3 is given with its conserved first and last residue. Fields, in order: J gene, D gene, V gene, clone size, CDR3 protein, CDR3 DNA. A D gene is named only where the DNA matches it firmly. Clone size is not always given. Where it is, it says once, few, many or a class for expanded clones.

TRBJ2-7 | NA | TRBV23-1 | NA | CASSRPPLGSYEQYF | TGCGCCAGCAGTCGCCCCCCGTTGGGGAGCTACGAGCAGTACTTC
TRBJ2-1 | TRBD2 | TRBV5-8 | NA | CASSLATTSGGSSYNEQFF | TGTGCCAGCAGCTTGGCTACGACTAGCGGGGGTAGCTCCTACAATGAGCAGTTCTTC
TRBJ2-7 | TRBD2 | TRBV5-1 | NA | CASSRGAGGPYPQQYF | TGCGCCAGCAGCCGGGGGGCGGGAGGGCCGTACCCTCAGCAGTACTTC
TRBJ1-6 | NA | TRBV7-9 | NA | CASSFGIGGTLHF | TGTGCCAGCAGCTTCGGAATCGGCGGGACCCTCCACTTT
TRBJ2-7 | TRBD1 | TRBV10-1 | NA | CASSDPDRGHYEQYF | TGCGCCAGCAGTGACCCGGACAGGGGGCACTACGAGCAGTACTTC
TRBJ2-7 | TRBD2 | TRBV2 | NA | CASSGTSGRGYEQYF | TGTGCCAGCAGTGGGACTAGCGGGAGAGGCTACGAGCAGTACTTC
TRBJ2-1 | TRBD2 | TRBV27 | NA | CASSFLAGGEQFF | TGTGCCAGCAGTTTTCTAGCGGGAGGTGAGCAGTTCTTC
TRBJ1-1 | NA | TRBV10-3 | NA | CAISDWGNTEAFF | TGTGCCATCAGTGATTGGGGCAACACTGAAGCTTTCTTT
TRBJ2-3 | NA | TRBV9 | NA | CASSRGVGSTDTQYF | TGTGCCAGCAGTCGGGGAGTCGGAAGCACAGATACGCAGTATTTT
TRBJ2-7 | NA | TRBV19 | NA | CASSDGRGSYEQYF | TGTGCCAGTAGTGATGGGCGGGGTTCCTACGAGCAGTACTTC
TRBJ2-1 | TRBD1 | TRBV11-3 | once | CASSGSGQVYNEQFF | TGTGCCAGCAGCGGTTCGGGACAGGTTTACAATGAGCAGTTCTTC
TRBJ1-2 | TRBD1 | TRBV7-9 | NA | CASSDRVGPPSTSFYGYTF | TGTGCCAGCAGCGACAGGGTCGGACCTCCTTCTACCTCCTTCTATGGCTACACCTTC
TRBJ2-7 | NA | TRBV19 | NA | CATDSGDGEQYF | TGTGCCACGGACTCAGGGGACGGGGAGCAGTACTTC
TRBJ1-1 | NA | TRBV9 | once | CASSPGTGSTEAFF | TGTGCCAGCAGCCCCGGTACGGGTTCCACTGAAGCTTTCTTT
TRBJ2-7 | TRBD2 | TRBV9 | few | CASSVSSGRLEQYF | TGTGCCAGCAGCGTTTCTAGCGGGAGGCTCGAGCAGTACTTC
TRBJ2-3 | NA | TRBV11-2 | NA | CASSFGTSSTDTQYF | TGTGCCAGCAGCTTCGGTACGTCCAGCACAGATACGCAGTATTTT
TRBJ2-7 | NA | TRBV28 | NA | CASSLRAGEGTYEQYF | TGTGCCAGCAGCCTAAGGGCAGGGGAGGGGACCTACGAGCAGTACTTC
TRBJ2-7 | NA | TRBV28 | NA | CASSLKAGTYEQYF | TGTGCCAGCAGTTTGAAGGCAGGGACCTACGAGCAGTACTTC
TRBJ1-6 | NA | TRBV30 | NA | CAWRGQDSPLHF | TGTGCCTGGAGGGGGCAGGATTCACCCCTCCACTTT
TRBJ2-1 | TRBD2 | TRBV28 | few | CASSPPSSGGANEQFF | TGTGCCAGCAGTCCACCTTCTAGCGGGGGGGCCAATGAGCAGTTCTTC
TRBJ2-2 | TRBD1 | TRBV7-9 | NA | CSSSSGWTGGIGELFF | TGTTCCAGCAGCTCAGGCTGGACAGGGGGCATCGGGGAGCTGTTTTTT
TRBJ2-3 | NA | TRBV28 | NA | CASKANTDTQYF | TGTGCCAGCAAAGCTAACACAGATACGCAGTATTTT
TRBJ2-7 | TRBD1 | TRBV7-9 | few | CASSDQGQGDHEQYF | TGTGCCAGCAGCGACCAGGGACAGGGAGACCACGAGCAGTACTTC
TRBJ1-5 | NA | TRBV5-8 | NA | CASSSGFRNQPQHF | TGTGCCAGCAGCTCCGGGTTCCGCAATCAGCCCCAGCATTTT
TRBJ1-1 | NA | TRBV6-5 | NA | CASSYSIAGPNTEAFF | TGTGCCAGCAGTTACTCGATCGCAGGCCCGAACACTGAAGCTTTCTTT
TRBJ2-7 | NA | TRBV7-9 | few | CASSPVSAGSYEQYF | TGTGCCAGCAGCCCCGTTTCTGCAGGCTCCTACGAGCAGTACTTC
TRBJ2-7 | TRBD1 | TRBV28 | NA | CASSFPGQGIYEQYF | TGTGCCAGCAGTTTTCCAGGACAGGGGATCTACGAGCAGTACTTC
TRBJ2-3 | NA | TRBV28 | NA | CASSAAGGPDTQYF | TGTGCCAGCAGCGCGGCCGGAGGGCCAGATACGCAGTATTTT
TRBJ2-5 | TRBD1 | TRBV28 | NA | CASSSPRTGGETQYF | TGTGCCAGCAGTTCACCCAGGACAGGCGGGGAGACCCAGTACTTC
TRBJ1-5 | NA | TRBV7-2 | few | CASSLETGLNQPQHF | TGTGCCAGCAGCTTAGAGACAGGTCTGAATCAGCCCCAGCATTTT
TRBJ1-5 | NA | TRBV7-6 | NA | CASSYSQPQHF | TGTGCCAGCAGCTATAGCCAGCCCCAGCATTTT
TRBJ1-4 | NA | TRBV15 | NA | CATSRAFPFEKLFF | TGTGCCACCAGCAGAGCTTTCCCTTTCGAAAAACTGTTTTTT
TRBJ2-7 | TRBD1 | TRBV28 | NA | CASSFSGQGNYEQYF | TGTGCCAGCAGTTTCTCGGGACAGGGGAACTACGAGCAGTACTTC
TRBJ2-7 | TRBD2 | TRBV28 | NA | CASSPPGGTEQYF | TGTGCCAGCAGTCCCCCGGGAGGGACCGAGCAGTACTTC
TRBJ1-4 | NA | TRBV7-2 | NA | CASSFISGVLEKLFF | TGTGCCAGCAGCTTCATCTCGGGGGTGTTGGAAAAACTGTTTTTT
TRBJ1-1 | NA | TRBV5-4 | NA | CASRPQDSGTEAFF | TGTGCCAGCAGGCCTCAGGACAGTGGAACTGAAGCTTTCTTT
TRBJ1-1 | TRBD1 | TRBV27 | NA | CASSSSGTGENTEAFF | TGTGCCAGCAGTTCGTCCGGGACAGGGGAGAACACTGAAGCTTTCTTT
TRBJ1-2 | NA | TRBV9 | NA | CASSGQGSNYGYTF | TGTGCCAGCAGCGGCCAGGGGTCGAACTATGGCTACACCTTC
TRBJ2-7 | NA | TRBV7-9 | once | CASSLGRQPYEQYF | TGTGCCAGCAGCTTAGGGCGACAGCCCTACGAGCAGTACTTC
TRBJ1-2 | NA | TRBV30 | few | CAWGQLGSGDYGYTF | TGTGCCTGGGGACAATTGGGGTCGGGAGACTATGGCTACACCTTC
TRBJ2-1 | TRBD2 | TRBV27 | NA | CASSFYSAGDPNEQFF | TGTGCCAGCAGTTTTTATTCGGCGGGGGATCCCAATGAGCAGTTCTTC
TRBJ1-6 | NA | TRBV6-5 | NA | CASSLEASDNSPLHF | TGTGCCAGCAGTTTAGAGGCATCAGATAATTCACCCCTCCACTTT
TRBJ1-2 | NA | TRBV28 | NA | CASTTSLVVYGYTF | TGTGCCAGCACCACAAGTCTGGTCGTCTATGGCTACACCTTC
TRBJ1-2 | NA | TRBV28 | NA | CASSLGRGYGYTF | TGTGCCAGCAGTTTAGGTCGGGGCTATGGCTACACCTTC
TRBJ1-5 | NA | TRBV25-1 | NA | CASSTGRQPQHF | TGTGCCAGCAGTACAGGGAGACAGCCCCAGCATTTT
TRBJ2-7 | TRBD1 | TRBV5-4 | NA | CASSFDRATYEQYF | TGTGCCAGCAGCTTCGACAGGGCAACCTACGAGCAGTACTTC
TRBJ1-2 | TRBD1 | TRBV4-3 | NA | CASSHITGAANYGYTF | TGCGCCAGCAGCCACATAACAGGGGCGGCTAACTATGGCTACACCTTC